This T cell receptor beta chain stems from a study of molecular identifiers for immune sequencing clone quantification. Findings and limits, study-wide: Researchers reportedly could pick up spiked Jurkat TCR RNA from one cell mixed into more than 800,000 naive cells.

Sorted cells numbering about 20,000 to 1,000,000, with 10%, 30% or 50% RNA, yielded the naive CD8 libraries. In its sample, this clonotype was seen many times. Its antigen is not known. Germline lookup yields CDR1 MNHEY and CDR2 SMNVEV (reference sequence). V was clipped by 4 bases and J by 2 bases, with 21 bases between them. The CDR3 length is 19 residues. TCRdb called the PCR reads again in MiXCR, with one record for every CDR3 protein. There are 490,000 or so distinct CDR3 sequences in the sample; about 22% occur only once, and about 0.8% lies in the top ten. Sequencing was performed on naive CD8+ T cells from blood, with Jurkat cell RNA spiked in. Subset defined: FACS-sorted CD8+CD4-CCR7+CD45RA+ naive T cells. This clonotype was obtained from a human donor in good health. Some libraries in this study had Jurkat cell RNA spiked in. This chain joins TRBV27 and TRBJ2-6, with a possible D match to TRBD1 (5 bases). CDR3 nucleotide sequence: TGTGCCAGCAGTTCCGACCCCGGCAGGGTTAAAACTGGGGCCAACGTCCTGACTTTC. Amino acid sequence: CASSSDPGRVKTGANVLTF.